This TCR beta chain was captured in a study of PD-1 blockade in classical Hodgkin lymphoma. Study-wide results and limits: The study found complete responders had baseline diversity similar to newly diagnosed patients. There was a significant rise in CD4+ TCR diversity by C4D1, with no such rise for CD8+.

Of note for this clone: Its antigen is not known.

CDR1 and CDR2 from the germline V gene are SGHVS and FQNEAQ. The V gene end was trimmed by 5 bases and the J gene end by 3 bases; junction bases not matched to a gene: 4. CDR3 length: 13 residues. Some clones are missing from TCRdb's copy, which holds only in-frame ones; the method was immunoSEQ multiplex PCR. The profile covers tens of thousands of clones, with just under 80% appearing a single time and just under 9.5% taken by the ten largest. Noted time point: cycle 4 day 1 (C4D1), after less than 7 weeks of nivolumab. Every patient was affected by relapse after autologous stem cell transplantation, while exposure to brentuximab vedotin was not uniform.

The chain carries TRBV7-8 and TRBJ2-7; 7 nucleotides match TRBD1. Sequencing used peripheral blood mononuclear cells (PBMCs), obtained before the fourth cycle of nivolumab. The receptor was derived from a human donor with classical Hodgkin lymphoma. The CDR3 reads CASSLGQLYEQYF. CDR3 DNA: TGTGCCAGCAGCCTGGGACAGCTCTACGAGCAGTACTTC.